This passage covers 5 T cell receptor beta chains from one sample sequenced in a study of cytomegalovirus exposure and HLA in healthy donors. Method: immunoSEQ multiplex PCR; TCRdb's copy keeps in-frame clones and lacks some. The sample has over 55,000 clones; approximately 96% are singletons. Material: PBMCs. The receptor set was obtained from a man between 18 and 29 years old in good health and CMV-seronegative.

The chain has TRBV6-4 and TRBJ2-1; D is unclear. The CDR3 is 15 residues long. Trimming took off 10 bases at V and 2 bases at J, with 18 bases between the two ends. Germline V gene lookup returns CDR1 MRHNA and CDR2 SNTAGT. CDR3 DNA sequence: TGTGCCACCGCGTGGGCTTCTGCCCCCTACAATGAGCAGTTCTTC. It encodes CATAWASAPYNEQFF.

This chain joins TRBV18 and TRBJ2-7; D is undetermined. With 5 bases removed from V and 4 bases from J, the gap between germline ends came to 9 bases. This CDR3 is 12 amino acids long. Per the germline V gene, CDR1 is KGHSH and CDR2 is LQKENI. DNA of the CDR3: TGTGCCAGCTCATCGGTCTTATACGAGCAGTACTTC. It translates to CASSSVLYEQYF.

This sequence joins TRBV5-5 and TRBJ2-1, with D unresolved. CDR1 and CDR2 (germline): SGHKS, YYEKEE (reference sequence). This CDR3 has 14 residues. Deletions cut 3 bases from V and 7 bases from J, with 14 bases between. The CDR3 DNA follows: TGTGCCAGCAGCTCCGGCCTCACGGGTAATGAGCAGTTCTTC. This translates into CASSSGLTGNEQFF.

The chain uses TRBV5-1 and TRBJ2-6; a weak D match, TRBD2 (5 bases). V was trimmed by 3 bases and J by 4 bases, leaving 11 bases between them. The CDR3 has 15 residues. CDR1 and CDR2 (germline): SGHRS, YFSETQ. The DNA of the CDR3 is TGCGCCAGCAGCTCACCTACGGGAGGGGCCAACGTCCTGACTTTC. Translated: CASSSPTGGANVLTF.

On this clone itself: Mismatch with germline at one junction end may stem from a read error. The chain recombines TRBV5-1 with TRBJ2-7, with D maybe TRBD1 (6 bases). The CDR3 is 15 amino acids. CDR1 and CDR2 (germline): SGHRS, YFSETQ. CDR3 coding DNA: TGCGCCAGCAGTTTGGAATACAGGGCATCCTACGAGCAGTACTTC. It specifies CASSLEYRASYEQYF.